This T cell receptor beta chain was recovered during a study of CXCR3-negative and CXCR3-positive naive CD8 T cells. Regarding this clonotype: Its antigen is currently unknown.

Germline V gives CDR1 DFQATT, CDR2 SNEGSKA (reference sequence). The CDR3 is 16 residues long. With UMI labels, 5' RACE was used to prepare the TRB cDNA libraries. TCRdb reanalyzed the 5' RACE reads and collapses them to one entry per CDR3 protein, without DNA. The sample holds roughly 140,000 distinct CDR3 sequences. Study-level findings and limits: In CXCR3-positive naive cells, the TRB CDR3s were more hydrophobic than in CXCR3-negative naive cells.

The source material was naive CXCR3+ CD8+ T cells from blood. Subset defined: CD45RO-CCR7+CD27+CD95- naive CD8+ T cells expressing CXCR3 (TNR3+). The source of this sequence is a human donor in good health. Some clones in this sample may be carry-over from other donors' samples. The chain uses TRBV20-1 and TRBJ2-7; without DNA, the TCRdb call of TRBD2 cannot be checked. The CDR3: CSARLPGTSGSGEQYF.